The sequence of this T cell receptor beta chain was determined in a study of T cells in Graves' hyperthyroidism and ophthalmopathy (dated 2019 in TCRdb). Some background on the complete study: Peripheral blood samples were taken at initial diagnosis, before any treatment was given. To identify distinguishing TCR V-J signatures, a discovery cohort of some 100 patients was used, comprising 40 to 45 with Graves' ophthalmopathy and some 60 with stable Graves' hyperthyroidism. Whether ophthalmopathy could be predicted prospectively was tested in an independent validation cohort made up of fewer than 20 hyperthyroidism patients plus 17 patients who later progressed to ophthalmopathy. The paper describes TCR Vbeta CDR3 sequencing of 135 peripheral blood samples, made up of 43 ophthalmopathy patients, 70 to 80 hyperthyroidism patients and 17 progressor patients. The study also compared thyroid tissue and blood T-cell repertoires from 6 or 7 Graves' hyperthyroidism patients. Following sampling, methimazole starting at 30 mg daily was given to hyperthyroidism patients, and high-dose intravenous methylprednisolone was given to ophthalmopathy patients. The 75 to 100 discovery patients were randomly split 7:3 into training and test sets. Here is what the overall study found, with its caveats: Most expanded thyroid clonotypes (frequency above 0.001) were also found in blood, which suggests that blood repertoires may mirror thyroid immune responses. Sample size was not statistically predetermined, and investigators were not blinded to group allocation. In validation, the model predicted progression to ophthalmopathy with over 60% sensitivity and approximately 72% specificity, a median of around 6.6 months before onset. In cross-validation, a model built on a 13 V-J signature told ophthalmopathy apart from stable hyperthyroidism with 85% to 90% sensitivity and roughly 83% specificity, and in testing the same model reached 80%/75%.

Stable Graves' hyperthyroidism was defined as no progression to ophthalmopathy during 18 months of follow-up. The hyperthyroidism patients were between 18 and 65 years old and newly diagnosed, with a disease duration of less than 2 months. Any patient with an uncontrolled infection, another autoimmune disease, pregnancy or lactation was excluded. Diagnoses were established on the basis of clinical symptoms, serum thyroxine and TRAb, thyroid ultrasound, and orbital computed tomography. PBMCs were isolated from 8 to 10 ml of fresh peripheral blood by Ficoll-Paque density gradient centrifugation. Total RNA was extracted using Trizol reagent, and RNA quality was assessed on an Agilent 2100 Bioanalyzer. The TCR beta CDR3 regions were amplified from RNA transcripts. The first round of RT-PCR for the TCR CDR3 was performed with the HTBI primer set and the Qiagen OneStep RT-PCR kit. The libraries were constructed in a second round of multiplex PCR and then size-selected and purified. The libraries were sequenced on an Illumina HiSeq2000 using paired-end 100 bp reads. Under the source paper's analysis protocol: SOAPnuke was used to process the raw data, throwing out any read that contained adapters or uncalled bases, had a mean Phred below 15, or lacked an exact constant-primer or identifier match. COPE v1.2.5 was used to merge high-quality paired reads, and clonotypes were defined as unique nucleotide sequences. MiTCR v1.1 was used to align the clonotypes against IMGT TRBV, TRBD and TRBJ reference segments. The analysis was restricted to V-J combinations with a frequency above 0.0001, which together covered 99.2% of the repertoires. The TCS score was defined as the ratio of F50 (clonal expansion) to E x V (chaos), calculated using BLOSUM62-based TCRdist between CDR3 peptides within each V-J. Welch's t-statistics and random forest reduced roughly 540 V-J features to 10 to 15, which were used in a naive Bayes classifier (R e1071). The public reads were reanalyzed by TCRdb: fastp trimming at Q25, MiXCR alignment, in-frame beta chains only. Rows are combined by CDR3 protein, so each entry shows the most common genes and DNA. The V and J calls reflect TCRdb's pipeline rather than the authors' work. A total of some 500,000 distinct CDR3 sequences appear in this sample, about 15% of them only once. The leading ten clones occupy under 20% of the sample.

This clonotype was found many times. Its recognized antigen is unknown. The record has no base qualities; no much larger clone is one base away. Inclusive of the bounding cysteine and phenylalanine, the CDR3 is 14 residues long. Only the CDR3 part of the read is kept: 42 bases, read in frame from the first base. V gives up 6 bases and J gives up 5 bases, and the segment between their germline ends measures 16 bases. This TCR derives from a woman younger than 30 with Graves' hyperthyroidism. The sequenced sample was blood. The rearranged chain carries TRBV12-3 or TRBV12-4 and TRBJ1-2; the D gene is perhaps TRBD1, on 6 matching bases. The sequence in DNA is TGTGCCAGCAGAGAAGAAGGGGGGGGTTATGGCTACACCTTC. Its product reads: CASREEGGGYGYTF.